The clone carrying this T cell receptor beta chain has just a few counts. Its matching antigen is unknown. Hyperthyroidism was newly diagnosed in patients aged 18 to 65 (duration under 2 months). The entry originates in a study of T cells in Graves' hyperthyroidism and ophthalmopathy. Study results and limitations: Ophthalmopathy was predicted by the model a median of about 6.7 months ahead of onset.

Amplification of TCR beta CDR3 regions used RNA as the template. The TCR CDR3 first-round RT-PCR relied on the HTBI primer set. TCRdb processed the multiplex PCR reads anew with MiXCR; each CDR3 protein has one entry. Here the sample spans some 460,000 distinct CDR3 sequences, more than 15% being singletons. The sequence came from a woman aged 18 to 35 with Graves' hyperthyroidism. The sequenced sample was blood.

The CDR3 nucleotides read TGTGCCAGCAGCCAAGGCTTCTCTAGCGGTCGCACAGATACGCAGTATTTT. Protein sequence: CASSQGFSSGRTDTQYF. The rearrangement links TRBV14 to TRBJ2-3, with 7 bases that match TRBD2. This CDR3 has 17 residues. Germline V gene lookup returns CDR1 SGHDN and CDR2 FVKESK. V was clipped by 1 base and J by 1 base; unmatched bases: 8.